This T cell receptor (beta chain) appears in the sequencing data of a study of T cell responses to AZD1222 COVID-19 vaccine. Broader study findings: Across spike, vaccine-associated CD4 TCRs were found, dominant at 160-218 and 743-854.

Regarding this clone: The antigen is unknown.

Per the germline V gene, CDR1 is SGHTA and CDR2 is FQGNSA. The CDR3 is 15 amino acids. Losses at the gene ends were 2 bases for V and 4 bases for J; bases not matched to a gene: 6. Profiling relied on immunoSEQ multiplex PCR, and the TCRdb table lists in-frame clones only, not all of them. The data show 45,000 to 65,000 clones, with roughly 87% seen just once and about 2.5% held by the top ten. Second doses were pooled across both intervals (about 4 or about 12 weeks). The sequence was collected from an adult who received the AZD1222 COVID-19 vaccine. This chain joins TRBV7-2 and TRBJ2-3; 7 bases are a match to TRBD2. Here the sequenced sample was peripheral blood, taken 28 days after the second AZD1222 dose. DNA for the CDR3: TGTGCCAGCAGCTTAATGGCGGGAGAGGCAGATACGCAGTATTTT. Translated, it gives CASSLMAGEADTQYF.